This T cell receptor beta chain was identified in a study of CD8+ T cells in alopecia areata. V gave up 5 bases and J gave up 4 bases, with 8 bases separating them. The CDR3 extends over 11 amino acids. CDR1 is GTSNPN and CDR2 is SVGIG in the germline V gene (reference sequence). Treatment given: oral pan-JAK inhibitor, 5-10 mg twice daily. Regarding the study as a whole: Shared TCR sequences were less clear between patients than in mice, possibly partly from HLA diversity. Scalp samples also contribute reads from the resident alphabeta T cells found in normal skin. Throughout tofacitinib, many expanded lesional clones continued to persist in scalp and blood.

After isolation, RNA underwent reverse transcription to generate cDNA as the sequencing template. Sequenced by immunoSEQ multiplex PCR; TCRdb stores in-frame clones only, minus some. The sample has 150,000 to 200,000 clones; under 80% are singletons. As for this clone: Its specificity is not known.

The origin of this receptor is a human donor with alopecia areata. The V and J genes are TRBV30 and TRBJ1-1, with D maybe TRBD1 (5 bases). Sequenced here: CD4+ T cells sorted from blood, sampled around week 49, from a patient treated with tofacitinib. The CDR3 region is CAWWGGTEAFF. The CDR3 nucleotides are TGTGCCTGGTGGGGGGGCACTGAAGCTTTCTTT. Full variable domain (remainder filled in from reference TRBV30 and TRBJ1-1): SQTIHQWPATLVQPVGSPLSLECTVEGTSNPNLYWYRQAAGRGLQLLFYSVGIGQISSEVPQNLSASRPQDRQFILSSKKLLLSDSGFYLCAWWGGTEAFFGQGTRLTVV.